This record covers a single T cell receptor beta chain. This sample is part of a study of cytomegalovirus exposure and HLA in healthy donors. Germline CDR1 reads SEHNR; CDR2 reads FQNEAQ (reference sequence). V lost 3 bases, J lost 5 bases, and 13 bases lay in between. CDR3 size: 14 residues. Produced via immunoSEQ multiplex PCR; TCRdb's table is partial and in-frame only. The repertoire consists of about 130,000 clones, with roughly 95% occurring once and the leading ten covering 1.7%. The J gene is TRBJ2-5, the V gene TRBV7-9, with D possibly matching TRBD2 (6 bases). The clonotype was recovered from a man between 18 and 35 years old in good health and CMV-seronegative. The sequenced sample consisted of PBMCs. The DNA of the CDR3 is TGTGCCAGCAGCTTGGGGGGATTCTTGGAGACCCAGTACTTC. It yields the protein CASSLGGFLETQYF.